These 24 T cell receptor beta chains originate from one sample sequenced in a study of shared clonotypes between healthy human individuals. Data came from immunoSEQ multiplex PCR; TCRdb stores just in-frame clones and leaves some out. The sample consists of 450,000 to 500,000 clones, around 80% of them appearing once. Sequencing was carried out using PBMCs. All receptors come from a woman between 35 and 50 years old in good health. Some clones in this sample may be carry-over from other donors' samples.

This clone has only a few counts. The V gene is TRBV5-1, the J gene TRBJ2-5; 12 positions agree with TRBD2. This CDR3 contains 15 residues. V shed 4 bases and J 5 bases; nucleotides not matched to a gene: 6. CDR1 is SGHRS, CDR2 YFSETQ, per germline. As DNA, the CDR3 is TGCGCCAGCAGCGAAAGGACTAGCGGGATCGAGACCCAGTACTTC. Its protein is CASSERTSGIETQYF.

Comment on this clone: The conserved phenylalanine or tryptophan normally closing the CDR3 is absent here, so this likely arose from a read error. This chain uses TRBV4-3 with TRBJ1-1, with D perhaps TRBD1 (5 bases). The CDR3 runs 17 residues. V was shortened by 0 bases and J by 2 bases, with 16 bases between the two germline ends. Germline assignment: CDR1 LGHNA and CDR2 YSLEER. CDR3 nucleotides: TGCGCCAGCAGCCAAGATCTGGCAGGGAGGGCTAACACTGAAGCTTTCCTG. Amino acid sequence: CASSQDLAGRANTEAFL.

This clone occurred once. The chain combines TRBV28 with TRBJ1-1; D is unclear. Germline CDR1 reads MDHEN; CDR2 reads SYDVKM. Trimming removed 2 bases at V and 7 bases at J, with 11 bases between. This CDR3 region has 13 residues. This CDR3 is CASSLPGGFEAFF. DNA of the CDR3: TGTGCCAGCAGTTTACCTGGCGGGTTTGAAGCTTTCTTT.

This rearrangement joins TRBV7-2 to TRBJ1-2; D is uncertain. The length of the CDR3 is 14 residues. The germline V gene has CDR1 SGHTA and CDR2 FQGNSA. V lost 5 bases and J 1 base, leaving 11 bases between the germline ends. The CDR3 DNA sequence: TGTGCCAGCAGCGAAAAGCTTGGTAACTATGGCTACACCTTC. Residues: CASSEKLGNYGYTF.

J is TRBJ2-7 and V is TRBV6-5, with 8 nucleotides matching TRBD2. CDR3 length: 12 amino acids. The J segment lost 6 bases and the V segment lost 8 bases, leaving 6 bases of the junction unmatched. CDR1 and CDR2 (germline): MNHEY, SVGAGI. The CDR3, as DNA: TGTGCCAGCGAGCGGGAGCCGGGCGAGCAGTACTTC. It specifies CASEREPGEQYF.

The genes are TRBV5-4 and TRBJ2-1, with D possibly matching TRBD2 (6 bases). Germline V gene lookup returns CDR1 SGHNT and CDR2 YYREEE (reference sequence). CDR3 size: 15 residues. Trimming took 4 bases from V and 2 from J, leaving 13 bases between them. The CDR3, as DNA: TGTGCCAGCAGCCCCCGGCGGGACGCCTACAATGAGCAGTTCTTC. Its protein product is CASSPRRDAYNEQFF.

The V call is TRBV7-9, the J call TRBJ2-5; D might be TRBD2 (5 bases). CDR1 and CDR2 (germline): SEHNR, FQNEAQ (reference sequence). This CDR3 contains 15 residues. V was pared by 3 bases and J by 1 base, with 12 bases between. CDR3: CASSFGDRAQETQYF. The CDR3 nucleotides read TGTGCCAGCAGCTTCGGGGATCGGGCCCAAGAGACCCAGTACTTC.

This chain joins TRBV11-3 and TRBJ2-5; the D call may be TRBD1 or TRBD2 (5 bases each). In germline, CDR1 is SGHNT, CDR2 YENEEA. This CDR3 comprises 14 residues. Trimming took off 3 bases at V and 0 bases at J, with 8 bases between the two ends. The CDR3 is CASSLGRYQETQYF. In nucleotides, the CDR3 is TGTGCCAGCAGCTTGGGACGTTACCAAGAGACCCAGTACTTC.

The CDR3 bases are TGTGCCTGGAATGTAGGGAGGGATCAGCCCCAGCATTTT. As protein: CAWNVGRDQPQHF. The V gene is TRBV30, the J gene TRBJ1-5; D call uncertain. The CDR3 loop spans 13 amino acids. Trimming pared 4 bases from V and 5 bases from J, leaving 12 bases between. The germline gives CDR1 GTSNPN, CDR2 SVGIG (reference sequence).

V gene TRBV7-3 combines with J gene TRBJ2-5; 9 bases align to TRBD2. CDR1 is SGHTA and CDR2 is FQGTGA in the germline V gene. The CDR3 is 16 amino acids. J lost 5 bases, V lost 4 bases, and 11 bases had no gene match. DNA of the CDR3: TGTGCCAGCAGCTCCTTAGCGGGAGCACCGCAGGAGACCCAGTACTTC. Encoded protein: CASSSLAGAPQETQYF. The variable domain in full, with the rest retrieved from reference TRBV7-3 and TRBJ2-5, is GAGVSQTPSNKVTEKGKYVELRCDPISGHTALYWYRQSLGQGPEFLIYFQGTGAADDSGLPNDRFFAVRPEGSVSTLKIQRTERGDSAVYLCASSSLAGAPQETQYFGPGTRLLVL.

With respect to this clone: A read error may produce the germline difference seen at one junction end. Other nucleotide sequences in the sample specify the same CDR3. This chain connects TRBV5-4 to TRBJ2-2; the D gene is possibly TRBD2 (5 bases). Germline V gives CDR1 SGHNT, CDR2 YYREEE (reference sequence). The CDR3 runs 15 residues. The CDR3 DNA is TGTGCCAGCAGCCGCGGATGGGGTAACACCGGGGAGCTGCTTTTT. Its translation is CASSRGWGNTGELLF. The whole variable domain, remainder taken from reference TRBV5-4 and TRBJ2-2, is ETGVTQSPTHLIKTRGQQVTLRCSSQSGHNTVSWYQQALGQGPQFIFQYYREEENGRGNFPPRFSGLQFPNYSSELNVNALELDDSALYLCASSRGWGNTGELLFGEGSRLTVL.

The rearrangement uses TRBV27 and TRBJ2-6; TRBD1 matches 8 bases. Per germline, CDR1 MNHEY and CDR2 SMNVEV (reference sequence). V was clipped by 5 bases and J by 0 bases; unmatched bases: 9. This CDR3 contains 18 residues. DNA of the CDR3: TGTGCCAGCAGTCCTCGGACAGGGCTGCTCTCTGGGGCCAACGTCCTGACTTTC. As protein: CASSPRTGLLSGANVLTF.

The genes are TRBV10-3 and TRBJ2-5; 7 positions agree with TRBD1. CDR3 length: 15 amino acids. Germline-derived CDR1 and CDR2 are ENHRY and SYGVKD. The ends lost 2 bases at V and 0 bases at J; junction bases unmatched: 3. The CDR3 nucleotides are TGTGCCATCAGTGAGGGGACAGACTACCAAGAGACCCAGTACTTC. Its protein product is CAISEGTDYQETQYF.

V gene TRBV9 combines with J gene TRBJ2-1; 8 bases match TRBD2. V shed 4 bases and J 0 bases; nucleotides not matched to a gene: 6. Germline loops: CDR1 SGDLS, CDR2 YYNGEE. The CDR3 consists of 16 residues. CDR3 region: CASSPTSGLSYNEQFF. CDR3 sequence (DNA): TGTGCCAGCAGCCCAACTAGCGGACTCTCCTACAATGAGCAGTTCTTC.

In its sample, this clone was seen a few times. The DNA for the CDR3 is TGCGCCAGCAGTGAGCCCGGGTATGAGCAGTTCTTC. Its protein is CASSEPGYEQFF. The chain carries TRBV10-1 and TRBJ2-1, with D unclear. The CDR3 has 12 amino acids. Germline V gene sequence: CDR1 WNHNN, CDR2 SYGVQD (reference sequence). Trimming took off 2 bases at V and 8 bases at J, with 7 bases between the two ends.

The rearrangement links TRBV7-9 to TRBJ2-7, with D unresolved. The CDR3 is 15 amino acids. The germline CDR1 and CDR2 sequences are SEHNR and FQNEAQ (reference sequence). V was cut by 4 bases and J by 3 bases, with 16 bases left in between. CDR3: CASSYRSGSNYEQYF. DNA for the CDR3: TGTGCCAGCAGCTACCGGAGTGGGTCGAACTACGAGCAGTACTTC.

The chain carries TRBV7-6 and TRBJ1-3; D might be TRBD1 (5 bases). Germline V gene data show CDR1 as SGHVS and CDR2 as FNYEAQ. Between the trimmed V and J ends, which lost 0 bases and 0 bases, there was a span of 15 bases. The length of the CDR3 is 18 residues. CDR3 in amino acids: CASSLAGQLTASGNTIYF. In nucleotides, the CDR3 is TGTGCCAGCAGCTTAGCTGGACAACTTACCGCCTCTGGAAACACCATATATTTT.

The rearrangement links TRBV7-9 to TRBJ2-3; the D gene is possibly TRBD1 (7 bases). The CDR3 is 14 amino acids. Looked up from germline, CDR1 is SEHNR and CDR2 is FQNEAQ (reference sequence). V was pared by 4 bases and J by 3 bases, with 11 bases between. DNA for the CDR3: TGTGCCAGCAGCTCCCAGGGGGGTACAGATACGCAGTATTTT. It encodes CASSSQGGTDTQYF.

J is TRBJ2-7 and V is TRBV30, with D possibly TRBD2 on 6 matching bases. The V and J ends lost 4 bases and 4 bases respectively, with 20 bases between them. The CDR3 runs to 15 residues. The V gene's germline CDR1 is GTSNPN and CDR2 SVGIG (reference sequence). CDR3 nucleotides: TGTGCCTGGAAGGTGCGGGGAACCTCCCCTTACGAGCAGTACTTC. Amino acid sequence: CAWKVRGTSPYEQYF.

This sequence joins TRBV2 and TRBJ1-6, with 8 nucleotides matching TRBD1. Losses at the gene ends were 5 bases for V and 8 bases for J; bases not matched to a gene: 5. Germline V gene sequence: CDR1 SNHLY, CDR2 FYNNEI. The CDR3 sequence is 14 residues long. The CDR3 sequence: CASSPGTGDSPLHF. The CDR3 bases are TGTGCCAGCAGTCCCGGGACAGGAGATTCACCCCTCCACTTT.

A remark on this clone: A read error is possible here, since a much larger clone lies one base away. Other DNA sequences in this sample translate to the same CDR3. The chain joins TRBV27 to TRBJ2-3; no definite D call. Looked up from germline, CDR1 is MNHEY and CDR2 is SMNVEV (reference sequence). The V end was cut by 5 bases, the J end by 0 bases, with 3 bases between. The CDR3 is made up of 12 amino acids. This CDR3 is CASSPSTDTQYF. In DNA form, the CDR3 reads TGTGCCAGCAGTCCAAGCACAGATACGCAGTATTTT.

The chain couples TRBV18 to TRBJ1-1; a possible D gene is TRBD1 (6 bases). The CDR3 contains 17 residues. Germline V lookup: CDR1 KGHSH, CDR2 LQKENI. The germline V and J ends were trimmed by 0 bases and 10 bases, with 24 bases remaining between them. This CDR3 reads CASSPPGGGTQGRVAFF. The CDR3 DNA reads as TGTGCCAGCTCACCACCCGGAGGGGGTACCCAGGGACGGGTAGCTTTCTTT.

The rearrangement uses TRBV6-1 and TRBJ1-2; 7 bases agree with TRBD1. J lost 8 bases, V lost 4 bases, and 7 bases had no gene match. Germline V lookup: CDR1 MNHNS, CDR2 SASEGT. The CDR3 spans 13 residues. The CDR3 reads CASSGRGLGGYTF. DNA for the CDR3: TGTGCCAGCAGTGGTAGGGGGCTAGGGGGCTACACCTTC.

The table lists this clone with a count of one. The gene calls are TRBV5-4 and TRBJ1-6; tentative D call: TRBD1 (5 bases). Germline V gene sequence: CDR1 SGHNT, CDR2 YYREEE (reference sequence). The CDR3 is 16 residues long. The germline V and J ends were trimmed by 4 bases and 10 bases, with 21 bases remaining between them. CDR3 loop: CASSQDRGAGQSPLHF. In DNA, the CDR3 is TGTGCCAGCAGCCAAGATCGAGGGGCAGGACAATCACCCCTCCACTTT.